The 15 T cell receptor beta chains reported below all come from one sample, sequenced in a study of control samples from healthy donors and cancer patients. Generated by immunoSEQ multiplex PCR, the TCRdb table keeps only in-frame clones and is missing some. The sample shows roughly 81,000 clones, 70% to 85% of them seen only once. The sample consisted of PBMCs. The receptors shown here come from a man in his 60s with head and neck cancer.

This sequence joins TRBV2 and TRBJ1-4; 9 bases agree with TRBD1. V was clipped by 6 bases and J by 7 bases; unmatched bases: 9. The germline gives CDR1 SNHLY, CDR2 FYNNEI. The CDR3 sequence is 15 residues long. CDR3 DNA: TGTGCCAGCAGCTCACCGGGACAGGGACCTGAAAAACTGTTTTTT. Translating it yields CASSSPGQGPEKLFF.

This sequence joins TRBV11-3 and TRBJ1-1; D is perhaps TRBD1 (5 bases). V lost 6 bases and J lost 6, with 11 bases in between. This CDR3 spans 12 amino acids. The germline CDR1 and CDR2 sequences are SGHNT and YENEEA. CDR3 in amino acids: CASSSQGSEAFF. CDR3 in DNA: TGTGCCAGCAGTTCTCAGGGTTCTGAAGCTTTCTTT. The entire variable domain, with the rest obtained from reference TRBV11-3 and TRBJ1-1, is as follows: EAGVVQSPRYKIIEKKQPVAFWCNPISGHNTLYWYLQNLGQGPELLIRYENEEAVDDSQLPKDRFSAERLKGVDSTLKIQPAELGDSAVYLCASSSQGSEAFFGQGTRLTVV.

The chain is built from TRBV4-1 and TRBJ1-5; maybe TRBD1 (5 bases). Germline V gene data show CDR1 as MGHRA and CDR2 as YSYEKL. The V gene lost 4 bases and the J gene lost 4 bases, with 14 bases spanning the gap. CDR3 length equals 15 residues. In DNA, the CDR3 is TGCGCCAGCAGCCCCGGGGGAATACGAAATCAGCCCCAGCATTTT. Translation gives CASSPGGIRNQPQHF.

The chain links TRBV19 to TRBJ2-1; D not certain. CDR1 and CDR2 from the germline V gene are LNHDA and SQIVND (reference sequence). Trimming pared 8 bases from V and 7 bases from J, leaving 9 bases between. The CDR3 loop spans 11 amino acids. For the CDR3, the DNA is TGTGCCAGTGGAAGTTGGAATGAGCAGTTCTTC. Translating gives CASGSWNEQFF. Together with reference TRBV19 and TRBJ2-1, the CDR3 gives the full variable domain: DGGITQSPKYLFRKEGQNVTLSCEQNLNHDAMYWYRQDPGQGLRLIYYSQIVNDFQKGDIAEGYSVSREKKESFPLTVTSAQKNPTAFYLCASGSWNEQFFGPGTRLTVL.

This chain links TRBV2 with TRBJ2-5, with D tentatively TRBD1 (5 bases). The DNA end favors TRBJ2-7, so the J call may be wrong. The germline V gene encodes CDR1 SNHLY and CDR2 FYNNEI. The CDR3 contains 16 residues. In DNA, the CDR3 is TGTGCCAGCAGTGGGGGCCCATGGGCACGCTCCTACGAGCAGTACTTC. It specifies CASSGGPWARSYEQYF.

The J gene is TRBJ2-5, the V gene TRBV5-1, with no clear D. The CDR3 consists of 16 residues. The V gene's germline CDR1 is SGHRS and CDR2 YFSETQ. V was clipped by 1 base and J by 2 bases, with 15 bases between them. The CDR3 loop is CASSLRQQIFQETQYF. For the CDR3, the DNA is TGCGCCAGCAGCTTGAGGCAGCAGATATTTCAAGAGACCCAGTACTTC. The full variable domain, rest sourced from reference TRBV5-1 and TRBJ2-5, is KAGVTQTPRYLIKTRGQQVTLSCSPISGHRSVSWYQQTPGQGLQFLFEYFSETQRNKGNFPGRFSGRQFSNSRSEMNVSTLELGDSALYLCASSLRQQIFQETQYFGPGTRLLVL.

A few counts support this clone. This rearrangement joins TRBV2 to TRBJ2-1, with a weak D call TRBD2 (5 bases). The germline V gene encodes CDR1 SNHLY and CDR2 FYNNEI. CDR3 length equals 15 residues. V was clipped by 3 bases and J by 6 bases, with 15 bases between them. The CDR3 protein is CASSDEGLPSNEQFF. In DNA, the CDR3 is TGTGCCAGCAGTGACGAGGGCCTCCCCTCCAATGAGCAGTTCTTC.

The chain's CDR3 is CATSAGTGYGYTF. Written as DNA, the CDR3 is TGTGCCACCAGTGCAGGCACAGGGTATGGCTACACCTTC. The chain uses TRBV24-1 and TRBJ1-2; a weak D match, TRBD1 (6 bases). From germline, CDR1 is KGHDR and CDR2 SFDVKD. The CDR3 totals 13 residues. V lost 5 bases, J lost 5 bases, and 11 bases lay in between.

The chain uses TRBV5-1 and TRBJ1-2; no clear D. This CDR3 comprises 16 residues. V lost 4 bases, J lost 5 bases, and 21 bases lay in between. Germline V gives CDR1 SGHRS, CDR2 YFSETQ. CDR3 in amino acids: CASSPKGGPEGYGYTF. CDR3 bases: TGCGCCAGCAGCCCGAAGGGAGGCCCGGAAGGATATGGCTACACCTTC. The whole variable domain, remainder taken from reference TRBV5-1 and TRBJ1-2, is KAGVTQTPRYLIKTRGQQVTLSCSPISGHRSVSWYQQTPGQGLQFLFEYFSETQRNKGNFPGRFSGRQFSNSRSEMNVSTLELGDSALYLCASSPKGGPEGYGYTFGSGTRLTVV.

The chain joins TRBV3-1 (or the pseudogene TRBV3-2) to TRBJ2-3; no firm D call. The CDR3 is made up of 16 amino acids. The V gene's germline CDR1 is LGHDT and CDR2 YNNKEL (reference sequence). V was cut by 3 bases and J by 2 bases, with 15 bases left in between. The CDR3 loop is CASSHFYGRTTDTQYF. CDR3 nucleotides: TGTGCCAGCAGCCATTTCTACGGAAGAACCACAGATACGCAGTATTTT.

This chain uses TRBV5-1 with TRBJ2-7; D could derive from TRBD1 or TRBD2 (5 bases each). V lost 8 bases, J lost 6 bases, and 18 bases lay in between. The germline CDR1 and CDR2 sequences are SGHRS and YFSETQ. There are 13 residues in the CDR3. The CDR3 loop is CASTGTNFREQYF. The CDR3 DNA is TGCGCCAGTACCGGGACCAACTTCCGCGAGCAGTACTTC.

CDR3 DNA sequence: TGTGCCAGCAGCTTAGCGACTAGCGGGAGGTCGAGGTGGCAGTTCTTC. This codes for CASSLATSGRSRWQFF. The chain joins TRBV7-9 to TRBJ2-1; the match to TRBD2 covers 13 bases. Losses at the gene ends were 0 bases for V and 12 bases for J; bases not matched to a gene: 8. In germline, CDR1 is SEHNR, CDR2 FQNEAQ (reference sequence). The length of the CDR3 is 16 residues.

The chain links TRBV19 to TRBJ2-2; D unclear. CDR1 LNHDA and CDR2 SQIVND come from the germline V gene (reference sequence). CDR3 length: 13 amino acids. The V end lost 4 bases, the J end lost 4 bases, and 7 bases lay between the germline ends. The CDR3 DNA follows: TGTGCCAGTAGTACCTGGACCACCGGGGAGCTGTTTTTT. This gives the protein CASSTWTTGELFF.

V and J are TRBV3-1 (or the pseudogene TRBV3-2) and TRBJ2-1; the D is unclear. Trimming cost V 5 bases and J 3 bases, with 5 bases left between them. The germline V gene has CDR1 LGHDT and CDR2 YNNKEL (reference sequence). This CDR3 is built from 12 residues. The CDR3 loop is CASSTHYNEQFF. CDR3 nucleotides: TGTGCCAGCAGCACGCACTACAATGAGCAGTTCTTC.

CDR3 loop: CASSPGVAGDIQYF. The CDR3 bases are TGTGCCAGCTCACCGGGAGTAGCGGGGGACATTCAGTACTTC. This chain uses TRBV18 with TRBJ2-4; TRBD2 agrees at 9 bases. Trimming took 3 bases from V and 8 from J; bases not matched to a gene: 5. Germline loops: CDR1 KGHSH, CDR2 LQKENI. This CDR3 region has 14 residues.